This TCR beta chain derives from a study of cytomegalovirus exposure and HLA in healthy donors. Regarding this clone: The antigen is unknown.

Study observations and caveats: TCR beta V- and J-gene trimming was later associated with a missense DCLRE1C variant. Accurate prediction of most subjects' HLA-A and HLA-B alleles from TCR beta sequences was reported. An analysis was carried out at a later point. It showed that HLA-associated TCR beta chains were more clonally expanded than equally common non-associated chains.

Germline CDR1 and CDR2: SEHNR and FQNEAQ (reference sequence). This CDR3 spans 16 amino acids. V lost 4 bases, J lost 0 bases, and 7 bases stayed unmatched. The PCR used 60 Vbeta and 13 Jbeta primers. Some clones are missing from TCRdb's copy, which holds only in-frame ones; the method was immunoSEQ multiplex PCR. This repertoire includes 200,000 or so clones. The source is a boy under 18 in good health and CMV-seronegative. Source material: PBMCs. The chain employs TRBV7-9 and TRBJ2-3, with TRBD2 identical over 7 bases. Written as DNA, the CDR3 is TGTGCCAGCAGCTACGGACTAGAGCCTAGCACAGATACGCAGTATTTT. Residues: CASSYGLEPSTDTQYF.